The clone carrying this TCR beta chain was detected many times. The data were obtained in a study of T-cell reconstitution after alpha-beta-depleted transplantation in children. A library of TCRbeta sequences, prepared with unique molecular identifiers, was generated. Via MiXCR, TCRdb re-called the PCR reads, giving one row per CDR3 protein. The sample holds some 200,000 distinct CDR3 sequences; 13% to 15% are singletons and the top ten take around 13%. With 3 bases clipped from V and 9 bases from J, the junction kept 7 bases outside the gene matches. The CDR3 runs to 12 residues. Germline values: CDR1 DFQATT, CDR2 SNEGSKA (reference sequence).

V gene TRBV20-1 combines with J gene TRBJ2-7; 8 nucleotides match TRBD1. The source is a human donor who donated a stem cell graft to a child with acute lymphoblastic leukemia. The source was PBMCs from the stem cell graft donor, collected from the stem cell graft. The CDR3 sequence: CSARGQGARQYF. The DNA of the CDR3 is TGCAGTGCTAGGGGCCAGGGGGCGAGGCAGTACTTC.